The next 9 T cell receptor beta chains were all read from a single sample in a study of cytomegalovirus exposure and HLA in healthy donors. Use of 60 Vbeta and 13 Jbeta primers characterized the PCR. Data came from immunoSEQ multiplex PCR; TCRdb stores just in-frame clones and leaves some out. The sample holds over 200,000 clones, 85% to 90% seen once. The sequencing input was PBMCs. These receptors all come from a woman between 18 and 30 years old in good health and CMV-seronegative.

The chain joins TRBV11-3 to TRBJ1-4; the D is unclear. Germline CDR1 is SGHNT and CDR2 is YENEEA. The V and J ends lost 3 bases and 2 bases respectively, with 10 bases between them. This CDR3 region has 15 residues. The CDR3 protein is CASSFDWETNEKLFF. The CDR3 nucleotides are TGTGCCAGCAGCTTTGACTGGGAGACTAATGAAAAACTGTTTTTT.

The V call is TRBV7-9, the J call TRBJ1-2, with D perhaps matching TRBD1 (5 bases). The CDR3 loop spans 15 amino acids. The V gene lost 1 base and the J gene lost 7 bases, with 16 bases spanning the gap. CDR1 and CDR2 from the germline V gene are SEHNR and FQNEAQ (reference sequence). CDR3 bases: TGTGCCAGCAGCTTAGTCGTCGGGGGAATGTCTGGCTACACCTTC. Protein product: CASSLVVGGMSGYTF.

The chain recombines TRBV7-9 with TRBJ2-7; 9 bases line up with TRBD1. Germline V gene sequence: CDR1 SEHNR, CDR2 FQNEAQ (reference sequence). The J segment lost 7 bases and the V segment lost 5 bases, leaving 6 bases of the junction unmatched. CDR3 length equals 13 residues. The CDR3 is CASSPTGGGEQYF. The CDR3 DNA follows: TGTGCCAGCAGCCCGACAGGGGGTGGTGAGCAGTACTTC.

This clone was recorded a few times. V and J are TRBV11-3 and TRBJ1-1, with a tentative D call TRBD1 (5 bases). Trimming stripped 5 bases from V and 5 bases from J, with 6 bases between. The CDR3 runs 11 residues. CDR1 is SGHNT and CDR2 is YENEEA in the germline V gene. The DNA of the CDR3 is TGTGCCAGCAGCCCAGGGACTGAAGCTTTCTTT. Residues: CASSPGTEAFF.

This sequence joins TRBV2 and TRBJ2-7, with TRBD1 identical over 7 bases. This CDR3 comprises 12 residues. V lost 8 bases to trimming and J lost 3 bases; unmatched junction nucleotides: 4. Germline V gene data show CDR1 as SNHLY and CDR2 as FYNNEI. The CDR3 sequence: CASRDSLYEQYF. The CDR3 DNA follows: TGTGCCAGCCGGGACAGTCTCTACGAGCAGTACTTC.

This rearrangement joins TRBV7-3 to TRBJ2-5; 8 nucleotides line up with TRBD2. V lost 1 base and J lost 3; bases outside the gene matches: 10. This CDR3 is built from 17 residues. CDR1 and CDR2 from the germline V gene are SGHTA and FQGTGA. The CDR3 region is CASSLMVSGSGKETQYF. The CDR3 bases are TGTGCCAGCAGCTTAATGGTCAGCGGGAGCGGGAAAGAGACCCAGTACTTC.

The gene calls are TRBV13 and TRBJ2-5, with 10 bases fitting TRBD2. V was pared by 3 bases and J by 5 bases, with 3 bases of the junction left unmatched. The CDR3 length is 14 residues. Germline CDR1 PRHDT, CDR2 FYEKMQ (reference sequence). As DNA, the CDR3 is TGTGCCAGCAGCTTGGGACTAGCGCAGGAGACCCAGTACTTC. Protein: CASSLGLAQETQYF.

The chain carries TRBV7-8 and TRBJ2-5; 8 bases match TRBD1. Germline V gene sequence: CDR1 SGHVS, CDR2 FQNEAQ. Germline trimming cut 5 bases from V and 1 base from J; bases unmatched to any gene: 6. This CDR3 has 15 amino acids. The CDR3 nucleotides are TGTGCCAGCAGCGCGTTCGGACAGGGCCAAGAGACCCAGTACTTC. Its protein product is CASSAFGQGQETQYF.

The chain has TRBV19 and TRBJ1-5; D is possibly TRBD1 (6 bases). The CDR3 extends over 14 amino acids. With 9 bases removed from V and 6 bases from J, the gap between germline ends came to 18 bases. The V gene's germline CDR1 is LNHDA and CDR2 SQIVND (reference sequence). CDR3 nucleotides: TGTGCCAGCGAGGGGGGGGTCGGCGTTCAGCCCCAGCATTTT. This codes for CASEGGVGVQPQHF.